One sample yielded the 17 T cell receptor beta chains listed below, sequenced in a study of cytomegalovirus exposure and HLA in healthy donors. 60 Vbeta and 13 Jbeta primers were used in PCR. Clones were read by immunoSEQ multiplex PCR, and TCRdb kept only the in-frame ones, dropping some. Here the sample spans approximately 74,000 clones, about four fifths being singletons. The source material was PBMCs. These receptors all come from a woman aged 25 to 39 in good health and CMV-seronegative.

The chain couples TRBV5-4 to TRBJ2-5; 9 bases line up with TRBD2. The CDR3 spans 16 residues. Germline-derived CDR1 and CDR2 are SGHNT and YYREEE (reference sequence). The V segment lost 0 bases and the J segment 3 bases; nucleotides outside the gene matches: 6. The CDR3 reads CASSLDLRGGEETQYF. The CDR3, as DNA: TGTGCCAGCAGCTTGGATCTGCGGGGGGGAGAAGAGACCCAGTACTTC.

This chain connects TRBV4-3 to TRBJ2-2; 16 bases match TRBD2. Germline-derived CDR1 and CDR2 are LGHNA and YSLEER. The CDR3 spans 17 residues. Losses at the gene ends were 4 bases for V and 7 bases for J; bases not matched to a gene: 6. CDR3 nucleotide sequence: TGCGCCAGCAGCCGTGGGACTAGCGGGGGGGCAAGCGGGGAGCTGTTTTTT. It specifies CASSRGTSGGASGELFF.

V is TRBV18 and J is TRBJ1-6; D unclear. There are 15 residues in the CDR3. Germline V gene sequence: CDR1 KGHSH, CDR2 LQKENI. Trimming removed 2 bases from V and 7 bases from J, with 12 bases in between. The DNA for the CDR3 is TGTGCCAGCTCACCATCGGGAGGAGGGAATTCACCCCTCCACTTT. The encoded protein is CASSPSGGGNSPLHF. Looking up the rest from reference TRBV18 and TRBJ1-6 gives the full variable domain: NAGVMQNPRHLVRRRGQEARLRCSPMKGHSHVYWYRQLPEEGLKFMVYLQKENIIDESGMPKERFSAEFPKEGPSILRIQQVVRGDSAAYFCASSPSGGGNSPLHFGNGTRLTVT.

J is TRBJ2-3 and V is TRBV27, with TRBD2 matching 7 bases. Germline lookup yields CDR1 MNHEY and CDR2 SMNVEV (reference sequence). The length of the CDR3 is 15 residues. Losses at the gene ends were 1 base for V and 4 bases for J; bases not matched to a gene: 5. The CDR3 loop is CASSLFVAGSDTQYF. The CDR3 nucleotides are TGTGCCAGCAGTTTATTCGTAGCGGGCTCAGATACGCAGTATTTT.

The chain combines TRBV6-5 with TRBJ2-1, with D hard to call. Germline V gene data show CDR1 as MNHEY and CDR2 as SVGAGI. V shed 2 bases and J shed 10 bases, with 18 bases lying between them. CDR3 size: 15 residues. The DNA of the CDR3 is TGTGCCAGCAGTTACGAAGAGAATAGCCCTCGGGAGCAGTTCTTC. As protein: CASSYEENSPREQFF.

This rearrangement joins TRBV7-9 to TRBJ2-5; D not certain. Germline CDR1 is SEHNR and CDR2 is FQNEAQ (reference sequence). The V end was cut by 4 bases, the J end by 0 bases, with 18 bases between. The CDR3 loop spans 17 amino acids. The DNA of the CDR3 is TGTGCCAGCAGCTCCTTCGTGGGCCTCTTGTACCAAGAGACCCAGTACTTC. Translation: CASSSFVGLLYQETQYF. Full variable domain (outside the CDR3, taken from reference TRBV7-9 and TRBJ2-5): DTGVSQNPRHKITKRGQNVTFRCDPISEHNRLYWYRQTLGQGPEFLTYFQNEAQLEKSRLLSDRFSAERPKGSFSTLEIQRTEQGDSAMYLCASSSFVGLLYQETQYFGPGTRLLVL.

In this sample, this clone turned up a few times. The CDR3 region has the DNA TGTGCCAGCAGCTCCTTTCCCCGACAGGGGGCAGGTGGGGCCAACGTCCTGACTTTC. Protein: CASSSFPRQGAGGANVLTF. The genes are TRBV9 and TRBJ2-6, with 10 nucleotides matching TRBD1. The CDR3 runs to 19 residues. J gave up 3 bases and V 4 bases, and 13 bases lay outside the gene matches. CDR1 and CDR2 from the germline V gene are SGDLS and YYNGEE.

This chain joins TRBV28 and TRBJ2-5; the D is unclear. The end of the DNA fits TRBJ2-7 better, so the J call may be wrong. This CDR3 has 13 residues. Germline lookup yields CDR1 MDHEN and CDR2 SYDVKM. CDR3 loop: CASSFEEPYEQYF. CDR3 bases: TGTGCCAGCAGTTTTGAGGAACCCTACGAGCAGTACTTC.

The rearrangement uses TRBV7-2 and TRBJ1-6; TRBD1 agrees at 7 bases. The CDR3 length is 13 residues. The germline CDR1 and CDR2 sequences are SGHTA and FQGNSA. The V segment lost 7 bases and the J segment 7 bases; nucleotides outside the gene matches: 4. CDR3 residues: CASIEQGNSPLHF. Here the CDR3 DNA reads TGTGCCAGCATCGAACAGGGGAATTCACCCCTCCACTTT.

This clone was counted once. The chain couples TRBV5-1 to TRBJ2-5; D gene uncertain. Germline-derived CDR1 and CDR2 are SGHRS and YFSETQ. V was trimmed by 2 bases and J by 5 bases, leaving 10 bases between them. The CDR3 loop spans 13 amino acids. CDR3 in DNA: TGCGCCAGCAGCTTCCAGGATGGGGAGACCCAGTACTTC. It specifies CASSFQDGETQYF.

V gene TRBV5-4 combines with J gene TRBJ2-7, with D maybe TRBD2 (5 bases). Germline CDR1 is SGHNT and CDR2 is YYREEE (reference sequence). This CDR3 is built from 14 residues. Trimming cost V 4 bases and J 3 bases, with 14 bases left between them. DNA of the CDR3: TGTGCCAGCAGCCCGGGTCGAGGGAGCTACGAGCAGTACTTC. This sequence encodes CASSPGRGSYEQYF.

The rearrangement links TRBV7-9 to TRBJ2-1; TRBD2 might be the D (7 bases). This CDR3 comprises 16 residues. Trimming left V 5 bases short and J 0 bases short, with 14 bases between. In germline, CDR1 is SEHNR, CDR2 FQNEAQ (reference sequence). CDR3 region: CASSVKGGSSYNEQFF. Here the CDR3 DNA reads TGTGCCAGCAGCGTAAAGGGGGGGAGCTCCTACAATGAGCAGTTCTTC.

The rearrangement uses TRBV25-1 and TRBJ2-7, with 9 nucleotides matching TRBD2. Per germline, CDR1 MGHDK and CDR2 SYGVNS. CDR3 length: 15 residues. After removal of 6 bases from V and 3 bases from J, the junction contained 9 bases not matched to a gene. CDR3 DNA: TGTGCCAGCAGGCCCCTGGCGGGGGGGCTCTACGAGCAGTACTTC. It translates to CASRPLAGGLYEQYF.

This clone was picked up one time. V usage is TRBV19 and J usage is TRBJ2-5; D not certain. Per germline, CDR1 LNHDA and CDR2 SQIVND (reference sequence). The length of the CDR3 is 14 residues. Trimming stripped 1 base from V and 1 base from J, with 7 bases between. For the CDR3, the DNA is TGTGCCAGTAGTATAGCCCACAGCCAAGAGACCCAGTACTTC. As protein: CASSIAHSQETQYF.

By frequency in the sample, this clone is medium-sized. CDR3 sequence reads: CASSSLGGPVDTQYF. In nucleotides, the CDR3 is TGTGCCAGCAGCTCTCTGGGGGGGCCCGTAGATACGCAGTATTTT. This sequence joins TRBV11-3 and TRBJ2-3; D is possibly TRBD2 (7 bases). The germline V gene has CDR1 SGHNT and CDR2 YENEEA. CDR3 length: 15 amino acids. Trimming pared 4 bases from V and 5 bases from J, leaving 16 bases between.

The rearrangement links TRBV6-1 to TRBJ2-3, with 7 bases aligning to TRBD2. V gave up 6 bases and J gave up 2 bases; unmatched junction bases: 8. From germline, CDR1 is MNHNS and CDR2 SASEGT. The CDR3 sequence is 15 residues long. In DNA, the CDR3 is TGTGCCAGCAGCGAATGGCTAGCGGACACAGATACGCAGTATTTT. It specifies CASSEWLADTDTQYF.

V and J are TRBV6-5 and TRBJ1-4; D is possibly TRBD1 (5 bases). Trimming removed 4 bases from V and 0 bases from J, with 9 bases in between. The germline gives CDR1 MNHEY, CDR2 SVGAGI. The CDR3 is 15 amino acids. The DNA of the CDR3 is TGTGCCAGCAGTTCTGACAGAACAACTAATGAAAAACTGTTTTTT. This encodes CASSSDRTTNEKLFF.